This is a list of T cell receptor beta chains from one sample in a study of shared clonotypes between healthy human individuals. Clones were sequenced by immunoSEQ multiplex PCR, and TCRdb holds only the in-frame ones, with some missing. The sample shows roughly 590,000 clones, less than 97% of them seen only once. Sequenced: naive CD8+ T cells sorted from blood. Source of these receptors: a woman in her thirties in good health. Each CDR3 is given with its conserved first and last residue. Each record gives: clone size, V gene, D gene, J gene, CDR3 protein, CDR3 DNA. The D gene is left open where the match is weak. Size tells how often a clone was seen (once, few, many) or the class of an expanded clone, and some rows leave it out.

NA	TRBV27	NA	TRBJ1-5	CASSLREQFEPQHF	TGTGCCAGCAGTTTGAGGGAGCAGTTTGAGCCCCAGCATTTT
NA	TRBV2	NA	TRBJ1-4	CASRREREGVDSEKLFF	TGTGCCAGCAGGAGGGAAAGGGAAGGAGTCGACAGTGAAAAACTGTTTTTT
NA	TRBV27	NA	TRBJ2-7	CASSSAGTAAYEQYF	TGTGCCAGCAGTTCCGCCGGGACTGCGGCCTACGAGCAGTACTTC
once	TRBV27	NA	TRBJ2-3	CASSPRVDTQYF	TGTGCCAGCAGTCCCAGGGTGGATACGCAGTATTTT
NA	TRBV28	TRBD2	TRBJ2-1	CASSLEREWNEQFF	TGTGCCAGCAGTTTAGAGCGGGAGTGGAATGAGCAGTTCTTC
NA	TRBV27	NA	TRBJ2-3	CASSLGIATTDTQYF	TGTGCCAGCAGTTTAGGAATAGCGACCACAGATACGCAGTATTTT
NA	TRBV5-6	NA	TRBJ1-1	CASSPAGFKGRRTEAFF	TGTGCCAGCAGCCCGGCCGGGTTTAAGGGGCGTAGGACTGAAGCTTTCTTT
NA	TRBV27	TRBD2	TRBJ2-1	CASTLSGRLGNEQFF	TGTGCCAGCACCTTAAGCGGGAGGTTGGGCAATGAGCAGTTCTTC
NA	TRBV7-9	NA	TRBJ1-1	CASSLERTEAFF	TGTGCCAGCAGCTTAGAGCGGACTGAAGCTTTCTTT
NA	TRBV6-5	TRBD1	TRBJ2-5	CASRQGARETQYF	TGTGCCAGCAGGCAGGGGGCACGGGAGACCCAGTACTTC
NA	TRBV9	NA	TRBJ2-5	CASSARGGTFETQYF	TGTGCCAGCAGCGCCCGAGGGGGGACCTTTGAGACCCAGTACTTC
NA	TRBV5-6	NA	TRBJ2-3	CASSFGSSTDTQYF	TGTGCCAGCAGCTTTGGGAGTAGCACAGATACGCAGTATTTT
NA	TRBV11-3	NA	TRBJ1-5	CASSLTGAANQPQHF	TGTGCCAGCAGCTTAACAGGCGCGGCTAATCAGCCCCAGCATTTT
NA	TRBV19	TRBD1	TRBJ1-3	CASSANRGLNTIYF	TGTGCCAGTAGTGCGAACAGGGGGCTGAACACCATATATTTT
NA	TRBV28	NA	TRBJ1-1	CASSSPDAYTEAFF	TGTGCCAGCAGTTCCCCAGACGCATACACTGAAGCTTTCTTT
NA	TRBV28	TRBD1	TRBJ2-7	CASSVGTAYEQYF	TGTGCCAGCAGTGTCGGGACAGCCTACGAGCAGTACTTC
NA	TRBV13	TRBD2	TRBJ2-7	CASSPRTSEYYEQYF	TGTGCCAGCAGCCCCCGGACTAGCGAATACTACGAGCAGTACTTC
NA	TRBV2	NA	TRBJ2-1	CASPGLGVYNEQFF	TGTGCCAGCCCTGGGCTCGGCGTTTACAATGAGCAGTTCTTC
NA	TRBV7-8	NA	TRBJ2-7	CASRPRTASYEQYF	TGTGCCAGCAGACCTAGGACAGCCTCCTACGAGCAGTACTTC
NA	TRBV23-1	TRBD1	TRBJ2-6	CASSHPGQGQGLSGANVLTF	TGCGCCAGCAGCCACCCCGGCCAAGGACAGGGCCTTTCTGGGGCCAACGTCCTGACTTTC
NA	TRBV6-5	TRBD1	TRBJ2-7	CASSYGTGPYEQYF	TGTGCCAGCAGTTACGGGACAGGCCCCTACGAGCAGTACTTC
NA	TRBV5-6	TRBD2	TRBJ2-2	CASSLDGRAGGELFF	TGTGCCAGCAGCTTGGACGGGAGGGCCGGCGGGGAGCTGTTTTTT
NA	TRBV30	NA	TRBJ1-1	CAWSVGMNTEAFF	TGTGCCTGGAGTGTAGGTATGAACACTGAAGCTTTCTTT
NA	TRBV6-6	NA	TRBJ2-3	CASSYSPTTDTQYF	TGTGCCAGCAGTTACTCCCCCACCACAGATACGCAGTATTTT
NA	TRBV4-1	TRBD2	TRBJ2-1	CASSQTRPGLAGNEQFF	TGCGCCAGCAGCCAAACTCGGCCGGGACTAGCGGGAAATGAGCAGTTCTTC
NA	TRBV27	NA	TRBJ2-1	CASSLAGSAGEQFF	TGTGCCAGCAGTTTAGCAGGGAGCGCGGGGGAGCAGTTCTTC
NA	TRBV4-1	NA	TRBJ1-5	CASSQGDSNQPQHF	TGCGCCAGCAGCCAAGGGGATAGCAATCAGCCCCAGCATTTT
NA	TRBV29-1	NA	TRBJ1-4	CSVKGGEKLFF	TGCAGCGTGAAAGGTGGTGAAAAACTGTTTTTT
NA	TRBV5-6	TRBD2	TRBJ2-3	CASSWGLAGSTDTQYF	TGTGCCAGCAGTTGGGGACTAGCGGGTAGCACAGATACGCAGTATTTT
NA	TRBV28	TRBD2	TRBJ2-3	CASSPGLAGGTDTQYF	TGTGCCAGCAGCCCGGGACTAGCGGGTGGCACAGATACGCAGTATTTT
NA	TRBV28	TRBD2	TRBJ2-2	CASSLGLAPGELFF	TGTGCCAGCAGTTTAGGACTAGCCCCCGGGGAGCTGTTTTTT
NA	TRBV5-4	NA	TRBJ2-1	CASRGRAGYNEQFF	TGTGCCAGCAGGGGCAGGGCGGGCTACAATGAGCAGTTCTTC
NA	TRBV27	NA	TRBJ2-5	CASSFYPPPDHEETQYF	TGTGCCAGCAGTTTTTACCCCCCCCCGGACCACGAAGAGACCCAGTACTTC
NA	TRBV5-1	TRBD2	TRBJ2-1	CASSLAPGLAGERQDNEQFF	TGCGCCAGCAGCTTGGCCCCAGGACTAGCGGGAGAACGACAGGACAATGAGCAGTTCTTC
NA	TRBV6-1	NA	TRBJ2-1	CASNSRERSYNEQFF	TGTGCCAGCAATTCGAGGGAGCGGTCCTACAATGAGCAGTTCTTC
once	TRBV11-2	TRBD1	TRBJ2-7	CASSPVDRDYEQYF	TGTGCCAGCAGCCCCGTCGACAGGGACTACGAGCAGTACTTC
NA	TRBV30	TRBD2	TRBJ2-1	CAWTGTSGPYNEQFF	TGTGCCTGGACCGGGACTAGCGGCCCCTACAATGAGCAGTTCTTC
NA	TRBV19	NA	TRBJ1-5	CASSIRQGNQPQHF	TGTGCCAGTAGTATCCGTCAGGGGAATCAGCCCCAGCATTTT
NA	TRBV7-2	NA	TRBJ1-1	CASSLEAQMNTEAFF	TGTGCCAGCAGCTTAGAGGCGCAAATGAACACTGAAGCTTTCTTT
NA	TRBV10-2	TRBD2	TRBJ2-3	CATQREGHIDTQYF	TGCGCCACCCAGCGGGAGGGCCACATAGATACGCAGTATTTT
NA	TRBV29-1	TRBD1	TRBJ1-2	CSVVGLTGGHGYTF	TGCAGCGTTGTCGGGTTGACAGGGGGTCATGGCTACACCTTC
NA	TRBV6-6	NA	TRBJ2-5	CASSYDSQETQYF	TGTGCCAGCAGTTACGACAGCCAAGAGACCCAGTACTTC
NA	TRBV29-1	NA	TRBJ2-5	CSVVIAEETQYF	TGCAGCGTTGTAATAGCCGAAGAGACCCAGTACTTC
few	TRBV5-4	TRBD1	TRBJ2-7	CASSEDRDRIYEQYF	TGTGCCAGCAGCGAGGACCGGGACAGGATCTACGAGCAGTACTTC
NA	TRBV29-1	NA	TRBJ2-7	CSALVQGPEQYF	TGCAGCGCCTTGGTTCAGGGGCCCGAGCAGTACTTC